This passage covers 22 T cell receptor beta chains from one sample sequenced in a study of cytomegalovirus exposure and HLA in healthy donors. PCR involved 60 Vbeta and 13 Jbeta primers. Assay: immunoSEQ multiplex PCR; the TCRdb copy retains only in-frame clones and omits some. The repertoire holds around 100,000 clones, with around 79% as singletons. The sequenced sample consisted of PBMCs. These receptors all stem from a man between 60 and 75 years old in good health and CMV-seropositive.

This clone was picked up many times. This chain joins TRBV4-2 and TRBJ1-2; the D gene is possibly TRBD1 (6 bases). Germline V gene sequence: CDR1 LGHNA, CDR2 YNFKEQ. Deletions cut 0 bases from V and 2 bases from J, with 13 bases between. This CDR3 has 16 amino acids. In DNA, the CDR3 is TGTGCCAGCAGCCAAGAAGTCACAGGGAAGAACTATGGCTACACCTTC. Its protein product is CASSQEVTGKNYGYTF.

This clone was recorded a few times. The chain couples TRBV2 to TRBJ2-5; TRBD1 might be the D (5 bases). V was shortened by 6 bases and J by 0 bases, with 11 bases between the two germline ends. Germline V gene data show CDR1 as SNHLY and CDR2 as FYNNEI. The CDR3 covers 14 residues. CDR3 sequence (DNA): TGTGCCAGCAGAGTGACAGCCAACCAAGAGACCCAGTACTTC. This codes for CASRVTANQETQYF.

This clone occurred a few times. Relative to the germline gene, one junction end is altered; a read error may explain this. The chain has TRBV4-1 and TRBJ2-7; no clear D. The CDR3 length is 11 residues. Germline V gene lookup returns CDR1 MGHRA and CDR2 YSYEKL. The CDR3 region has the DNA TGCGCCAGCAGCCTCTCCGACGAGCAGTACTTC. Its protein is CASSLSDEQYF.

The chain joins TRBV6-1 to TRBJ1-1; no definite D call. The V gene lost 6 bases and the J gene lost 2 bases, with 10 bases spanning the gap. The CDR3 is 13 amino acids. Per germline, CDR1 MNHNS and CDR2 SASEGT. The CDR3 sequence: CASSGLLNTEAFF. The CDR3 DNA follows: TGTGCCAGCAGCGGACTGCTCAACACTGAAGCTTTCTTT.

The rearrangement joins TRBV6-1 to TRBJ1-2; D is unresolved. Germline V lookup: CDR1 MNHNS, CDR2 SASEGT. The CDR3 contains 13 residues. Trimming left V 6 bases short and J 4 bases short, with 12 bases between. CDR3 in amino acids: CASSSVPGYGYTF. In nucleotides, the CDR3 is TGTGCCAGCAGCTCCGTTCCAGGCTATGGCTACACCTTC.

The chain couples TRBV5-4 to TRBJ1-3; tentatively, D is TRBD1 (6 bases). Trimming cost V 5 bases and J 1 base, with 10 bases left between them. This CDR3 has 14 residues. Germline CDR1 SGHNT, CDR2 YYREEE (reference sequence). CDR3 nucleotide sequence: TGTGCCAGCAGATCGACAGGATCTGGAAACACCATATATTTT. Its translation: CASRSTGSGNTIYF. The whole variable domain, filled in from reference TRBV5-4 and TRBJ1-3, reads ETGVTQSPTHLIKTRGQQVTLRCSSQSGHNTVSWYQQALGQGPQFIFQYYREEENGRGNFPPRFSGLQFPNYSSELNVNALELDDSALYLCASRSTGSGNTIYFGEGSWLTVV.

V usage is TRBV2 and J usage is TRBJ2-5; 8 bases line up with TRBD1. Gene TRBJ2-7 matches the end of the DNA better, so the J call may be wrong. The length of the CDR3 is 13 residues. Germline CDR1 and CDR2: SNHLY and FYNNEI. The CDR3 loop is CASRSGQAYEQYF. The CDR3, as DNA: TGTGCCAGCAGGTCGGGACAGGCCTACGAGCAGTACTTC.

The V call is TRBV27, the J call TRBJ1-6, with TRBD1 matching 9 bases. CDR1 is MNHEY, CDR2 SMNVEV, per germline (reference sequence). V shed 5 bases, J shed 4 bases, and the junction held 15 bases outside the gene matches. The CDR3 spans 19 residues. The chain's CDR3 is CASSRKGQGTPFYNSPLHF. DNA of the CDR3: TGTGCCAGCAGTAGGAAGGGACAGGGAACTCCCTTTTATAATTCACCCCTCCACTTT.

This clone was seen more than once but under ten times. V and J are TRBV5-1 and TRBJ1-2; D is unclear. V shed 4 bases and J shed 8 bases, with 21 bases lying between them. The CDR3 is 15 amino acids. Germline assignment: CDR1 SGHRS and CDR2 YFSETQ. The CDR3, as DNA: TGCGCCAGCAGCCACAAGCTATCACCCGGGGAGGGCTACACCTTC. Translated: CASSHKLSPGEGYTF. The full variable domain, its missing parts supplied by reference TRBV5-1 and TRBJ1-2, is KAGVTQTPRYLIKTRGQQVTLSCSPISGHRSVSWYQQTPGQGLQFLFEYFSETQRNKGNFPGRFSGRQFSNSRSEMNVSTLELGDSALYLCASSHKLSPGEGYTFGSGTRLTVV.

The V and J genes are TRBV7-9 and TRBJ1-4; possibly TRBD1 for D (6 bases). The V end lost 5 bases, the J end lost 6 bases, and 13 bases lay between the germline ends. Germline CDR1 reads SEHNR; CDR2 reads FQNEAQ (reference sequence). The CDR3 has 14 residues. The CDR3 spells CASSAGGKDEKLFF. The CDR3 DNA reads TGTGCCAGCAGCGCGGGGGGCAAGGATGAAAAACTGTTTTTT.

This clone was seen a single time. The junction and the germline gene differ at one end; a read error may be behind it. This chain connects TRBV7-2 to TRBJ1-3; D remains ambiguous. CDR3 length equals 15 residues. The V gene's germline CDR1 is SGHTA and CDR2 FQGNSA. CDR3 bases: TGTGCCAGCAGCTTTGAATTTGGGCAAAGAAACACAATATATTTT. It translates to CASSFEFGQRNTIYF.

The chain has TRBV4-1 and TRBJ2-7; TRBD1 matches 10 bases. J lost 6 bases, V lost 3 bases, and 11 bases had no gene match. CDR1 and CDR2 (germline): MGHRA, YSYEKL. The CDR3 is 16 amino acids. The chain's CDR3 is CASSQDPGQGMREQYF. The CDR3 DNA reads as TGCGCCAGCAGCCAGGACCCGGGACAGGGGATGCGCGAGCAGTACTTC.

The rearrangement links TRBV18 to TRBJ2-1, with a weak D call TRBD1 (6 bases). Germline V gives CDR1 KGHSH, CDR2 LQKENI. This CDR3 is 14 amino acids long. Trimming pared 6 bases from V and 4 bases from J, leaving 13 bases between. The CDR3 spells CASSALGQYNEQFF. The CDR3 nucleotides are TGTGCCAGCTCCGCCCTAGGACAGTACAATGAGCAGTTCTTC.

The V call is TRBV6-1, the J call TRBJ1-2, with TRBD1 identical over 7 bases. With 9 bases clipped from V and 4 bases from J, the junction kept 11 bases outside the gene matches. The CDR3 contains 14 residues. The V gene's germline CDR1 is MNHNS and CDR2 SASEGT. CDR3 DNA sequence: TGTGCCAGTTGCTTTCAGGGGGGAAGCTATGGCTACACCTTC. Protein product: CASCFQGGSYGYTF.

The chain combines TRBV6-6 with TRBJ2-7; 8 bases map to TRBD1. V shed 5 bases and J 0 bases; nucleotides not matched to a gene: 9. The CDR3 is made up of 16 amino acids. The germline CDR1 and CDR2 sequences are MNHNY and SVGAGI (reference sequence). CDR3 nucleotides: TGTGCCAGCAGTGCCCTCCAGGGGGCGTTCTCCTACGAGCAGTACTTC. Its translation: CASSALQGAFSYEQYF.

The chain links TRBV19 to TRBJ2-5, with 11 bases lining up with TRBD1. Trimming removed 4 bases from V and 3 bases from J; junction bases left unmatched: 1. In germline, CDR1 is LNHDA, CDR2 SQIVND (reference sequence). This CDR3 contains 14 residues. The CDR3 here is CASSTGQGEETQYF. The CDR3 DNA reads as TGTGCCAGTAGTACGGGACAGGGGGAAGAGACCCAGTACTTC.

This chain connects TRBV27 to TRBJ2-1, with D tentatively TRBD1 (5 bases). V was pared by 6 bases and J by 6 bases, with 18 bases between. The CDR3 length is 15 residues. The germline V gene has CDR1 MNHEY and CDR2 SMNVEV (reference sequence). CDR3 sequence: CASRASHTGRNEQFF. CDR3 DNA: TGTGCCAGCAGGGCCAGCCATACAGGACGCAATGAGCAGTTCTTC.

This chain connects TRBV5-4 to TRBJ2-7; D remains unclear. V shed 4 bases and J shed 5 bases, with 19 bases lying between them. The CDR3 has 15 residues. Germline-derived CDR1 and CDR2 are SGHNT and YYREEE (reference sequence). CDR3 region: CASSESRVADHEQYF. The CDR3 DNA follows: TGTGCCAGCAGCGAATCCCGGGTCGCCGACCACGAGCAGTACTTC.

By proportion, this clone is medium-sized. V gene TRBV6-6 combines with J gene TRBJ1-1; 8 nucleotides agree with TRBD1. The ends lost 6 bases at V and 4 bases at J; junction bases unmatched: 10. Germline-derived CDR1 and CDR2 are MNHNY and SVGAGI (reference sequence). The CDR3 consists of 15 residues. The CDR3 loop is CASSQGGQGSTEAFF. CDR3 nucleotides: TGTGCCAGCAGCCAGGGAGGACAGGGAAGCACTGAAGCTTTCTTT.

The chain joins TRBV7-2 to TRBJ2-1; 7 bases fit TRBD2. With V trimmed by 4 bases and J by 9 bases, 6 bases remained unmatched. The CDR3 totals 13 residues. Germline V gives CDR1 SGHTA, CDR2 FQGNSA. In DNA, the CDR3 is TGTGCCAGCAGCTACTGGGAGGGCATTGAGCAGTTCTTC. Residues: CASSYWEGIEQFF.

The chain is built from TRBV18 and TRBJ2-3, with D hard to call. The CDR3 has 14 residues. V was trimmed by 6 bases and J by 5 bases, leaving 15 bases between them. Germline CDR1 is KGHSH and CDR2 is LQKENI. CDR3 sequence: CASSPSGRRDTQYF. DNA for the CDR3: TGTGCCAGCTCCCCTTCCGGCCGGAGAGATACGCAGTATTTT. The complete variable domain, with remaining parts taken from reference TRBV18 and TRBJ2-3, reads NAGVMQNPRHLVRRRGQEARLRCSPMKGHSHVYWYRQLPEEGLKFMVYLQKENIIDESGMPKERFSAEFPKEGPSILRIQQVVRGDSAAYFCASSPSGRRDTQYFGPGTRLTVL.

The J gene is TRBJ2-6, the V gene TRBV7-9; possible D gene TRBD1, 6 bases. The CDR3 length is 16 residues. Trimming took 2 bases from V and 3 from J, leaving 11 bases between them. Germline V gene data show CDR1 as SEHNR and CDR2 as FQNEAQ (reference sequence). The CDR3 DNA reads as TGTGCCAGCAGCTTACAGGGGCTAAGTGGGGCCAACGTCCTGACTTTC. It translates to CASSLQGLSGANVLTF.